This passage covers 22 T cell receptor beta chains from one sample sequenced in a study of cytomegalovirus exposure and HLA in healthy donors. Primers for the PCR totalled 60 Vbeta and 13 Jbeta. Libraries were prepared by immunoSEQ multiplex PCR; TCRdb keeps only in-frame clonotypes and omits some of them. Among roughly 140,000 clones listed, roughly 75% were seen once. Input material: PBMCs. The receptors derive from a man aged 30-40 years in good health and CMV-seronegative.

This chain links TRBV7-9 with TRBJ2-3; 9 positions agree with TRBD2. The CDR3 is 14 residues long. The germline gives CDR1 SEHNR, CDR2 FQNEAQ (reference sequence). V was pared by 1 base and J by 11 bases, with 7 bases of the junction left unmatched. The CDR3 protein is CASSLDAGGGRQYF. CDR3 bases: TGTGCCAGCAGCTTAGACGCGGGAGGGGGAAGGCAGTATTTT. The full variable domain, completed using reference TRBV7-9 and TRBJ2-3, is DTGVSQNPRHKITKRGQNVTFRCDPISEHNRLYWYRQTLGQGPEFLTYFQNEAQLEKSRLLSDRFSAERPKGSFSTLEIQRTEQGDSAMYLCASSLDAGGGRQYFGPGTRLTVL.

In DNA form, the CDR3 reads TGCGCCAGCAGCTCGTCTAAATACGAGCAGTACTTC. This sequence encodes CASSSSKYEQYF. The chain combines TRBV5-1 with TRBJ2-7; D is unresolved. CDR3 length equals 12 residues. The V end lost 3 bases, the J end lost 4 bases, and 8 bases lay between the germline ends. Germline assignment: CDR1 SGHRS and CDR2 YFSETQ.

J is TRBJ2-7 and V is TRBV5-1; 9 bases agree with TRBD1. CDR3 length: 15 residues. With V trimmed by 4 bases and J by 5 bases, 10 bases remained unmatched. Germline V gives CDR1 SGHRS, CDR2 YFSETQ. The CDR3 sequence: CASSGGQGLMNEQYF. CDR3 nucleotide sequence: TGCGCCAGCAGCGGAGGACAGGGGTTGATGAACGAGCAGTACTTC.

This clone was seen once. The chain joins TRBV12-5 to TRBJ2-3; TRBD1 matches at 9 bases. This CDR3 spans 24 amino acids. Germline loops: CDR1 LGHNT, CDR2 FRNRAP. Trimming cost V 1 base and J 2 bases; bases outside gene matches: 28. CDR3 amino acids: CASGLESFEGQGNFKGPYTDTQYF. DNA of the CDR3: TGTGCTAGTGGTTTGGAGTCATTCGAGGGACAGGGAAACTTCAAGGGTCCCTACACAGATACGCAGTATTTT.

J is TRBJ1-4 and V is TRBV4-1; a weak D match, TRBD1 (5 bases). Trimming shortened V by 2 bases and J by 1 base, and 8 bases separated the two germline ends. The CDR3 consists of 15 residues. The germline CDR1 and CDR2 sequences are MGHRA and YSYEKL. The CDR3 sequence is CASSQTGLTNEKLFF. The DNA for the CDR3 is TGCGCCAGCAGCCAAACAGGTTTAACTAATGAAAAACTGTTTTTT.

The rearrangement links TRBV21-1 to TRBJ1-5; the tabulated D call, TRBD1, remains unverified against the DNA. TRBV21-1 is termed a pseudogene. This CDR3 comprises 15 residues. The CDR3 DNA sequence: TGTGCCAGCAGCAAAGGCGGGACAGGTAATCAGCCCCAGCATTTT. This translates into CASSKGGTGNQPQHF.

This chain uses TRBV27 with TRBJ1-1; maybe TRBD1 (6 bases). The CDR3 extends over 13 amino acids. The ends were cut back, 5 bases at V and 9 bases at J, with 16 bases in the middle. Germline CDR1 and CDR2: MNHEY and SMNVEV (reference sequence). The chain's CDR3 is CASSNRDTSKAFF. For the CDR3, the DNA is TGTGCCAGCAGTAACCGGGACACGAGTAAAGCTTTCTTT.

This sequence joins TRBV19 and TRBJ1-1; tentative D call: TRBD1 (5 bases). CDR3 length: 17 amino acids. Germline V gene sequence: CDR1 LNHDA, CDR2 SQIVND (reference sequence). Trimming shortened V by 3 bases and J by 0 bases, and 17 bases separated the two germline ends. CDR3 amino acids: CASSIGGERAMNTEAFF. The CDR3 DNA follows: TGTGCCAGTAGTATTGGGGGGGAGAGAGCCATGAACACTGAAGCTTTCTTT. Based on the CDR3 plus reference TRBV19 and TRBJ1-1, the full variable domain is DGGITQSPKYLFRKEGQNVTLSCEQNLNHDAMYWYRQDPGQGLRLIYYSQIVNDFQKGDIAEGYSVSREKKESFPLTVTSAQKNPTAFYLCASSIGGERAMNTEAFFGQGTRLTVV.

This sequence joins TRBV29-1 and TRBJ2-2; 7 bases map to TRBD2. Germline assignment: CDR1 SQVTM and CDR2 ANQGSEA. CDR3 length: 14 amino acids. V lost 6 bases to trimming and J lost 5 bases; unmatched junction nucleotides: 9. CDR3 nucleotides: TGCAGCGTCCTGGGGGGGGGAGTAACCGGGGAGCTGTTTTTT. This encodes CSVLGGGVTGELFF.

The chain links TRBV5-1 to TRBJ2-7; D not resolved. The CDR3 loop spans 14 amino acids. Trimming pared 7 bases from V and 2 bases from J, leaving 16 bases between. Per germline, CDR1 SGHRS and CDR2 YFSETQ. The CDR3 bases are TGCGCCAGCCAATCGGAGCCCTCCACCTACGAGCAGTACTTC. Its protein is CASQSEPSTYEQYF.

CDR3 DNA: TGCAGCGTTGGCGTTAGCGGGGGGTCCTACGAGCAGTACTTC. This codes for CSVGVSGGSYEQYF. The rearrangement joins TRBV29-1 to TRBJ2-7, with TRBD2 matching over 10 bases. Germline V gene data show CDR1 as SQVTM and CDR2 as ANQGSEA. The CDR3 totals 14 residues. With 4 bases clipped from V and 1 base from J, the junction kept 4 bases outside the gene matches.

This clone has a single count. The rearrangement joins TRBV6-5 to TRBJ1-3; a weak D match, TRBD1 (5 bases). Trimming stripped 5 bases from V and 2 bases from J, with 13 bases between. This CDR3 is built from 15 residues. Germline assignment: CDR1 MNHEY and CDR2 SVGAGI. CDR3 DNA: TGTGCCAGCAGTACAATTGGGGGGGCTGGAAACACCATATATTTT. Translated, it gives CASSTIGGAGNTIYF.

The rearrangement joins TRBV2 to TRBJ1-1, with 10 positions matching TRBD1. This CDR3 is 14 amino acids long. The germline V gene has CDR1 SNHLY and CDR2 FYNNEI. V was clipped by 5 bases and J by 11 bases; unmatched bases: 11. CDR3 amino acids: CASSPTGGRGRAFF. CDR3 bases: TGTGCCAGCAGTCCGACAGGGGGCCGCGGGAGGGCTTTCTTT.

The CDR3 DNA reads as TGTGCCAGCATAGGGGCTAGCGGGAGTGGACGAGAGACCCAGTACTTC. The encoded protein is CASIGASGSGRETQYF. This rearrangement joins TRBV28 to TRBJ2-5; 10 nucleotides agree with TRBD2. V shed 7 bases, J shed 4 bases, and the junction held 12 bases outside the gene matches. The CDR3 length is 16 residues. Germline V gene sequence: CDR1 MDHEN, CDR2 SYDVKM.

The chain has TRBV7-2 and TRBJ2-3, with TRBD2 identical over 11 bases. Unmatched junction bases numbered 8, after V lost 5 bases and J lost 4 bases. In germline, CDR1 is SGHTA, CDR2 FQGNSA. The CDR3 totals 16 residues. The CDR3 DNA reads as TGTGCCAGCAGCAATTATCTAGCGGGAGGCCCAGATACGCAGTATTTT. Its translation is CASSNYLAGGPDTQYF.

The rearrangement joins TRBV5-1 to TRBJ2-7, with a weak D call TRBD2 (7 bases). Germline-derived CDR1 and CDR2 are SGHRS and YFSETQ. Between the trimmed V and J ends, which lost 4 bases and 0 bases, there was a span of 14 bases. The CDR3 covers 15 residues. The DNA of the CDR3 is TGCGCCAGCAGCGGGGGGGCTAGCGGCTCCTACGAGCAGTACTTC. Translating gives CASSGGASGSYEQYF.

The chain carries TRBV20-1 and TRBJ2-7; a possible D gene is TRBD1 (5 bases). This CDR3 spans 11 amino acids. The V end was cut by 1 base, the J end by 5 bases, with 6 bases between. Per germline, CDR1 DFQATT and CDR2 SNEGSKA (reference sequence). The CDR3 DNA is TGCAGTGCTAGAGTGGGGCACGAGCAGTACTTC. This sequence encodes CSARVGHEQYF.

CDR3 nucleotides: TGTGCCAGCAGCTTGGATTTAGCGGGAGGGTACAATGAGCAGTTCTTC. This codes for CASSLDLAGGYNEQFF. The rearrangement joins TRBV5-4 to TRBJ2-1, with 11 bases lining up with TRBD2. Trimming at V came to 0 bases and at J to 4 bases, leaving 3 bases not matched to a gene. Looked up from germline, CDR1 is SGHNT and CDR2 is YYREEE (reference sequence). The CDR3 runs 16 residues. The whole variable domain, filled in from reference TRBV5-4 and TRBJ2-1, reads ETGVTQSPTHLIKTRGQQVTLRCSSQSGHNTVSWYQQALGQGPQFIFQYYREEENGRGNFPPRFSGLQFPNYSSELNVNALELDDSALYLCASSLDLAGGYNEQFFGPGTRLTVL.

This chain links TRBV6-6 with TRBJ2-7; TRBD2 matches at 12 bases. The J segment lost 2 bases and the V segment lost 7 bases, leaving 3 bases of the junction unmatched. Germline V CDR1 and CDR2: MNHNY, SVGAGI (reference sequence). The CDR3 has 14 residues. CDR3 sequence: CASTGLAGTYEQYF. The CDR3 nucleotides read TGTGCCAGCACCGGACTAGCGGGGACCTACGAGCAGTACTTC.

In this sample, this clone turned up a few times. CDR3: CASSLGEGWNTEAFF. CDR3 nucleotides: TGTGCCAGCAGCTTAGGGGAGGGTTGGAACACTGAAGCTTTCTTT. The chain couples TRBV7-2 to TRBJ1-1; no reliable D call. V lost 1 base, J lost 1 base, and 10 bases lay in between. CDR3 length: 15 residues. From germline, CDR1 is SGHTA and CDR2 FQGNSA.

The chain's CDR3 is CASSLTGEYQPQHF. CDR3 in DNA: TGTGCCAGCAGTTTAACGGGGGAATATCAGCCCCAGCATTTT. V usage is TRBV27 and J usage is TRBJ1-5; tentative D call: TRBD1 (5 bases). Between the trimmed V and J ends, which lost 2 bases and 5 bases, there was a span of 10 bases. The CDR3 extends over 14 amino acids. Looked up from germline, CDR1 is MNHEY and CDR2 is SMNVEV (reference sequence).

CDR3 sequence reads: CASSQEMDREAFF. The CDR3 DNA follows: TGTGCCAGCAGTCAAGAGATGGACAGGGAAGCTTTCTTT. The chain recombines TRBV5-4 with TRBJ1-1, with 7 bases that match TRBD1. This CDR3 has 13 amino acids. The V segment lost 5 bases and the J segment 8 bases; nucleotides outside the gene matches: 9. Germline CDR1 is SGHNT and CDR2 is YYREEE (reference sequence).